The 25 T cell receptor beta chains below come from one sample, sequenced in a study of blood T cell repertoires in COVID-19. The data were produced by immunoSEQ multiplex PCR, yet TCRdb's version contains in-frame clones alone and is incomplete. The repertoire consists of fewer than 300,000 clones, with approximately 90% occurring once and the leading ten covering 2% to 2.5%. Sequencing was performed on peripheral blood. The source is a woman aged 25 to 45 with COVID-19, enrolled during active disease.

This chain links TRBV6-2 or TRBV6-3 with TRBJ2-7; D not resolved. CDR1 is MNHEY, CDR2 SVGEGT, per germline. The CDR3 spans 15 residues. V was clipped by 2 bases and J by 0 bases, with 11 bases between them. The CDR3 DNA sequence: TGTGCCAGCAGTTACCAAAGTACGGGCTCCTACGAGCAGTACTTC. Residues: CASSYQSTGSYEQYF.

The V call is TRBV7-2, the J call TRBJ1-4, with 8 bases identical to TRBD1. Germline CDR1 reads SGHTA; CDR2 reads FQGNSA. The CDR3 runs 15 residues. V was pared by 4 bases and J by 3 bases, with 4 bases of the junction left unmatched. The CDR3 region has the DNA TGTGCCAGCAGCTCGGACAGGGAGGCTAATGAAAAACTGTTTTTT. Amino acid sequence: CASSSDREANEKLFF.

This clone was seen once. The chain carries TRBV2 and TRBJ2-5; 12 positions match TRBD1. V shed 8 bases and J 5 bases; nucleotides not matched to a gene: 9. The CDR3 covers 15 residues. Germline CDR1 reads SNHLY; CDR2 reads FYNNEI. CDR3 in amino acids: CASLRDRGRLETQYF. The CDR3 DNA is TGTGCCAGCCTCCGGGACAGGGGGCGTTTGGAGACCCAGTACTTC.

This clone was counted a few times. The rearrangement joins TRBV7-2 to TRBJ2-3, with D unclear. This CDR3 is 13 amino acids long. The V end was cut by 2 bases, the J end by 2 bases, with 5 bases between. CDR1 and CDR2 (germline): SGHTA, FQGNSA. CDR3 bases: TGTGCCAGCAGCTTACCGTACACAGATACGCAGTATTTT. This sequence encodes CASSLPYTDTQYF.

This clone appeared a few times. The chain couples TRBV6-5 to TRBJ2-1, with 12 bases fitting TRBD1. The CDR3 loop spans 14 amino acids. Per the germline V gene, CDR1 is MNHEY and CDR2 is SVGAGI. V dropped 3 bases and J dropped 12; count of bases not matched to a gene: 6. DNA for the CDR3: TGTGCCAGCAGTTATGCCGGGACAGGGGGCGTGCAGTTCTTC. Protein sequence: CASSYAGTGGVQFF.

This clone was recorded once. V gene TRBV3-1 (or the pseudogene TRBV3-2) combines with J gene TRBJ1-4; D is unclear. The CDR3 consists of 14 residues. Between the trimmed V and J ends, which lost 3 bases and 4 bases, there was a span of 9 bases. Looked up from germline, CDR1 is LGHDT and CDR2 is YNNKEL (reference sequence). CDR3 loop: CASSQGRVNEKLFF. DNA of the CDR3: TGTGCCAGCAGCCAGGGGAGGGTTAATGAAAAACTGTTTTTT.

This rearrangement joins TRBV11-2 to TRBJ2-3; 13 bases are a match to TRBD2. This CDR3 comprises 17 residues. Germline V lookup: CDR1 SGHAT, CDR2 FQNNGV. After removal of 5 bases from V and 6 bases from J, the junction contained 11 bases not matched to a gene. The CDR3 here is CASSPRGTSGIGDTQYF. In nucleotides, the CDR3 is TGTGCCAGCAGCCCTAGGGGGACTAGCGGGATCGGGGATACGCAGTATTTT.

CDR3 DNA: TGTGCCAGCAGGGGGACTGACGCGAACACCGGGGAGCTGTTTTTT. This codes for CASRGTDANTGELFF. This chain links TRBV2 with TRBJ2-2; tentatively, D is TRBD2 (6 bases). Trimming removed 6 bases at V and 0 bases at J, with 11 bases between. CDR3 length: 15 amino acids. CDR1 and CDR2 from the germline V gene are SNHLY and FYNNEI.

The chain combines TRBV9 with TRBJ1-4; maybe TRBD1 (5 bases). V was cut by 3 bases and J by 4 bases, with 10 bases left in between. The germline CDR1 and CDR2 sequences are SGDLS and YYNGEE. The CDR3 loop spans 14 amino acids. CDR3 nucleotide sequence: TGTGCCAGCAGCGATGGCGGGGGTAATGAAAAACTGTTTTTT. Translating it yields CASSDGGGNEKLFF.

The rearrangement uses TRBV5-1 and TRBJ2-7; maybe TRBD2 (6 bases). Germline CDR1 is SGHRS and CDR2 is YFSETQ. Trimming took 1 base from V and 3 from J, leaving 8 bases between them. This CDR3 has 13 residues. The CDR3 protein is CASSLRENYEQYF. CDR3 in DNA: TGCGCCAGCAGCTTGCGGGAGAACTACGAGCAGTACTTC.

The genes are TRBV27 and TRBJ1-4, with 7 bases identical to TRBD1. Germline values: CDR1 MNHEY, CDR2 SMNVEV (reference sequence). CDR3 length: 14 residues. Trimming cost V 5 bases and J 4 bases; bases outside gene matches: 4. As DNA, the CDR3 is TGTGCCAGCAGTCCCGGACAGGTTAATGAAAAACTGTTTTTT. The encoded protein is CASSPGQVNEKLFF.

CDR3 in amino acids: CATSDPNPPASGELFF. The CDR3, as DNA: TGTGCCACCAGTGATCCAAACCCCCCAGCGTCCGGGGAGCTGTTTTTT. This chain uses TRBV24-1 with TRBJ2-2; D not certain. The CDR3 is 16 amino acids. Germline V lookup: CDR1 KGHDR, CDR2 SFDVKD. Trimming shortened V by 3 bases and J by 6 bases, and 16 bases separated the two germline ends.

CDR3 bases: TGCGCCAGCAGCTTGGATATGGGGGCGGTTGAAAAACTGTTTTTT. Translating it yields CASSLDMGAVEKLFF. This sequence joins TRBV5-1 and TRBJ1-4; a possible D gene is TRBD1 (6 bases). Germline V lookup: CDR1 SGHRS, CDR2 YFSETQ. The germline V and J ends were trimmed by 0 bases and 7 bases, with 13 bases remaining between them. This CDR3 is 15 amino acids long.

On this clone: Distinct nucleotide sequences in the sample also encode this CDR3. The genes are TRBV6-6 and TRBJ1-2, with unresolved D. CDR3 length equals 13 residues. Trimming left V 3 bases short and J 0 bases short, with 5 bases between. Looked up from germline, CDR1 is MNHNY and CDR2 is SVGAGI (reference sequence). The CDR3 DNA is TGTGCCAGCAGTTATAGTCCTAACTATGGCTACACCTTC. Translating it yields CASSYSPNYGYTF.

The gene calls are TRBV2 and TRBJ2-3, with 7 bases identical to TRBD2. There are 13 residues in the CDR3. The V segment lost 7 bases and the J segment 3 bases; nucleotides outside the gene matches: 4. Germline-derived CDR1 and CDR2 are SNHLY and FYNNEI. The CDR3 DNA follows: TGTGCCAGCAAAGCGGGACGTACAGATACGCAGTATTTT. Translating gives CASKAGRTDTQYF.

The chain has TRBV7-9 and TRBJ2-1; TRBD2 agrees at 9 bases. The CDR3 has 15 residues. Germline V CDR1 and CDR2: SEHNR, FQNEAQ (reference sequence). After removal of 4 bases from V and 1 base from J, the junction contained 2 bases not matched to a gene. CDR3 loop: CASSSLAGSYNEQFF. CDR3 nucleotides: TGTGCCAGCAGCTCTCTAGCGGGGTCCTACAATGAGCAGTTCTTC.

This clone was counted only a few times. V usage is TRBV2 and J usage is TRBJ2-7, with 7 bases matching TRBD2. The junction had 10 bases not matched to a gene; V was cut back by 3 bases and J by 5 bases. CDR1 SNHLY and CDR2 FYNNEI come from the germline V gene. This CDR3 comprises 15 residues. The CDR3 spells CASSDGGRALHEQYF. The CDR3 nucleotides read TGTGCCAGCAGTGATGGAGGGAGGGCCTTACACGAGCAGTACTTC.

The genes are TRBV10-3 and TRBJ1-3, with D hard to call. Trimming removed 2 bases from V and 0 bases from J, with 8 bases in between. This CDR3 contains 15 residues. CDR1 is ENHRY, CDR2 SYGVKD, per germline. This CDR3 is CAISEGPSSGNTIYF. Here the CDR3 DNA reads TGTGCCATCAGTGAGGGGCCCAGCTCTGGAAACACCATATATTTT.

This chain uses TRBV10-3 with TRBJ2-2, with 7 bases fitting TRBD1. CDR1 and CDR2 from the germline V gene are ENHRY and SYGVKD. The CDR3 has 14 amino acids. J gave up 0 bases and V 11 bases, and 6 bases lay outside the gene matches. CDR3 DNA: TGTGCCCTCCGGACAGGATCGAACACCGGGGAGCTGTTTTTT. Its protein is CALRTGSNTGELFF.

The rearrangement uses TRBV6-5 and TRBJ2-7, with 8 bases lining up with TRBD1. CDR3 length: 14 residues. Germline loops: CDR1 MNHEY, CDR2 SVGAGI. Germline trimming cut 2 bases from V and 2 bases from J; bases unmatched to any gene: 2. CDR3 in amino acids: CASSYRDRTYEQYF. The CDR3 DNA reads as TGTGCCAGCAGTTACCGGGACAGGACCTACGAGCAGTACTTC.

The J gene is TRBJ2-7, the V gene TRBV5-1; possibly TRBD1 for D (5 bases). The CDR3 covers 15 residues. Germline CDR1 reads SGHRS; CDR2 reads YFSETQ. The V end lost 0 bases, the J end lost 0 bases, and 10 bases lay between the germline ends. CDR3 amino acids: CASSLDRPSSYEQYF. Here the CDR3 DNA reads TGCGCCAGCAGCTTGGACAGGCCCAGCTCCTACGAGCAGTACTTC. Using reference TRBV5-1 and TRBJ2-7 for the parts outside the CDR3, the full variable domain is KAGVTQTPRYLIKTRGQQVTLSCSPISGHRSVSWYQQTPGQGLQFLFEYFSETQRNKGNFPGRFSGRQFSNSRSEMNVSTLELGDSALYLCASSLDRPSSYEQYFGPGTRLTVT.

This rearrangement joins TRBV28 to TRBJ1-1; 7 bases align to TRBD1. The V and J ends lost 4 bases and 3 bases, in that order; junction bases with no gene match: 8. CDR1 is MDHEN, CDR2 SYDVKM, per germline. The CDR3 loop spans 15 amino acids. CDR3 coding DNA: TGTGCCAGCAGTTCCCCACAGGGGCCCCACACTGAAGCTTTCTTT. Translation gives CASSSPQGPHTEAFF.

This clone was seen once. The rearrangement links TRBV7-2 to TRBJ2-1; 13 bases fit TRBD2. With 1 base clipped from V and 9 bases from J, the junction kept 6 bases outside the gene matches. The CDR3 contains 16 residues. Looked up from germline, CDR1 is SGHTA and CDR2 is FQGNSA. CDR3 sequence reads: CASSLEGLAGQGEQFF. DNA of the CDR3: TGTGCCAGCAGCTTAGAGGGACTAGCGGGACAAGGTGAGCAGTTCTTC. Full variable domain (outside the CDR3, taken from reference TRBV7-2 and TRBJ2-1): GAGVSQSPSNKVTEKGKDVELRCDPISGHTALYWYRQSLGQGLEFLIYFQGNSAPDKSGLPSDRFSAERTGGSVSTLTIQRTQQEDSAVYLCASSLEGLAGQGEQFFGPGTRLTVL.

The chain employs TRBV29-1 and TRBJ1-1; 8 bases are shared with TRBD1. Germline V lookup: CDR1 SQVTM, CDR2 ANQGSEA. V trimming: 3 bases; J trimming: 2 bases; junction bases outside the gene matches: 8. The CDR3 is made up of 15 amino acids. CDR3: CSVEVRGLPNTEAFF. The CDR3 DNA reads as TGCAGCGTTGAGGTCAGGGGGCTACCTAACACTGAAGCTTTCTTT.

The V gene is TRBV2, the J gene TRBJ1-5; maybe TRBD1 (6 bases). Germline V gene sequence: CDR1 SNHLY, CDR2 FYNNEI. V was cut by 7 bases and J by 0 bases, with 13 bases left in between. The CDR3 is 15 residues long. CDR3 nucleotide sequence: TGTGCCAGCATGAAGGGGGTGGGTAGCAATCAGCCCCAGCATTTT. Its protein is CASMKGVGSNQPQHF.